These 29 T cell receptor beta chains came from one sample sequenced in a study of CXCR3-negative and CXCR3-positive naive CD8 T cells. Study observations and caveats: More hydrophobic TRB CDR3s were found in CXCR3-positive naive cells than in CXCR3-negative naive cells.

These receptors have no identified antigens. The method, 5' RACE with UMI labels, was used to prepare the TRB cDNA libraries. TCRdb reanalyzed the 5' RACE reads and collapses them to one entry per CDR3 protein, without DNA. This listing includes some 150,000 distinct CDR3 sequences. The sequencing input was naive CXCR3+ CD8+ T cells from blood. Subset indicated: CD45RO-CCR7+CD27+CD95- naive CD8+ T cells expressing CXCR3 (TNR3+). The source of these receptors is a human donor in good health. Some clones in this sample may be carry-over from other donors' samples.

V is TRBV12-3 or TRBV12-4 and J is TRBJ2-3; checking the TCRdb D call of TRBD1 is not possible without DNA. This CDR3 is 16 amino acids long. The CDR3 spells CASSRLRGRNTDTQYF.

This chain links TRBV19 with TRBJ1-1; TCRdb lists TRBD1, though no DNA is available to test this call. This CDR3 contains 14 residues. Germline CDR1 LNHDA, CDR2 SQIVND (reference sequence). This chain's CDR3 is CASSSKGIDTEAFF. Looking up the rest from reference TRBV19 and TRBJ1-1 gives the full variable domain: DGGITQSPKYLFRKEGQNVTLSCEQNLNHDAMYWYRQDPGQGLRLIYYSQIVNDFQKGDIAEGYSVSREKKESFPLTVTSAQKNPTAFYLCASSSKGIDTEAFFGQGTRLTVV.

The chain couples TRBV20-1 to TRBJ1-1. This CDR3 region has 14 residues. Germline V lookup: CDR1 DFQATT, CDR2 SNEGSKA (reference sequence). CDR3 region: CSAHSGGMNTEAFF.

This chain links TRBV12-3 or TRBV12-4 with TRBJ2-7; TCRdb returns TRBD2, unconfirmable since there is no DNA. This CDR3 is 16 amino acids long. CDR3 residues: CASSGTSGSSSYEQYF.

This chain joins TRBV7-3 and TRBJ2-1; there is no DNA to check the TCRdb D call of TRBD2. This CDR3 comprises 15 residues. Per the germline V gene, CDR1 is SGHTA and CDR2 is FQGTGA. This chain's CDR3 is CASSFGGGGANEQFF.

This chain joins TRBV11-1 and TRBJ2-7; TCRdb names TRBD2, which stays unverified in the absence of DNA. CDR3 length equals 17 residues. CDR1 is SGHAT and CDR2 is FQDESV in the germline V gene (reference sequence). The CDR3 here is CASSFPGLAGALYEQYF.

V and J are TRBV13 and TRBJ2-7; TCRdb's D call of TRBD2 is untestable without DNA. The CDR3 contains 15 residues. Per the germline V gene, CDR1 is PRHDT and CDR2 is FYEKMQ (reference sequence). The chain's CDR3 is CASSFLREGVVTQYF.

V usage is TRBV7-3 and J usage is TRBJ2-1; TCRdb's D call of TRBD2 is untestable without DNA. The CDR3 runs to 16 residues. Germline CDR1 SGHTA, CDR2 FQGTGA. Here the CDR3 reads CASSLGEGDSRNEQFF.

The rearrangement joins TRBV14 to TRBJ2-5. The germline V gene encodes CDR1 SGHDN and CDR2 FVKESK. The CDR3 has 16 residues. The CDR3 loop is CASSQDGVTYQETQYF.

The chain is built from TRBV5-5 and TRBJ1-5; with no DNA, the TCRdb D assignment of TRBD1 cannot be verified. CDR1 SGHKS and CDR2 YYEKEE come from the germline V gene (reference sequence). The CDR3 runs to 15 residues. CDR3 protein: CASSLEFRGNQPQHF.

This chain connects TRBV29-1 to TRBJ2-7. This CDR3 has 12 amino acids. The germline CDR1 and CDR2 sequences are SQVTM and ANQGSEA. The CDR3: CSVRSDAYEQYF.

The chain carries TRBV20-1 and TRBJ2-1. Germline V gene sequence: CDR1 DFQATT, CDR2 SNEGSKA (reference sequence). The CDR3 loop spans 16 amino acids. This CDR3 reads CSARDWKLTSYNEQFF.

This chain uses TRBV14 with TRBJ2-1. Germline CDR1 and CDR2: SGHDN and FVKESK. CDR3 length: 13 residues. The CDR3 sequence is CARSRGSGIEQFF.

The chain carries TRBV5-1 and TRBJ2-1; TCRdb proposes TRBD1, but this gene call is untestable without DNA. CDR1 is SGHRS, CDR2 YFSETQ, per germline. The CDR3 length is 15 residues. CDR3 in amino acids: CASSLAGTARNEQFF.

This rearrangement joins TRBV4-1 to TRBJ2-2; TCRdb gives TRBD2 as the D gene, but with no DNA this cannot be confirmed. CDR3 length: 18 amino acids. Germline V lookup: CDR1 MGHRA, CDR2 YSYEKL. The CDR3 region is CASSQRASGGGNTGELFF.

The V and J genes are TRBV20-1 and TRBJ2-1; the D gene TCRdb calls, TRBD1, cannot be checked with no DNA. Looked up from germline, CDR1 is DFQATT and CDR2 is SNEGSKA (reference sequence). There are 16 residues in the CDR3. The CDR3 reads CSAIEQGIPLYNEQFF.

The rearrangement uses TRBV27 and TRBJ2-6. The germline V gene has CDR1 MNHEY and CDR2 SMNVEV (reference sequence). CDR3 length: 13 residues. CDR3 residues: CASGWTGANVLTF.

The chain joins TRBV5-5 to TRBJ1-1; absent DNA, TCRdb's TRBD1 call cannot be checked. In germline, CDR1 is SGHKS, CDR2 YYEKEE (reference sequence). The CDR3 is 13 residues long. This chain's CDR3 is CASSMGQGYEAFF.

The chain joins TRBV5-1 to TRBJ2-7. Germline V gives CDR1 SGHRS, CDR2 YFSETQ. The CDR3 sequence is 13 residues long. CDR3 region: CASSLSGLAEQYF.

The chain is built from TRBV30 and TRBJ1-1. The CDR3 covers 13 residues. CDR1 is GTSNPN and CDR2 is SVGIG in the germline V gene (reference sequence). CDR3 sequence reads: CAWSVLLVTEAFF.

CDR3 loop: CASSFTQGDFAQPQHF. The V call is TRBV7-8, the J call TRBJ1-5; as DNA is missing, the TRBD1 call by TCRdb cannot be tested. CDR1 and CDR2 from the germline V gene are SGHVS and FQNEAQ. The CDR3 loop spans 16 amino acids.

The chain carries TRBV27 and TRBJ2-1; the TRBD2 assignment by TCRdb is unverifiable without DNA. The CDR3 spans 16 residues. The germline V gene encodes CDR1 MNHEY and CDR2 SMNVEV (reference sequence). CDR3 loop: CASNPLAGEPGDEQFF.

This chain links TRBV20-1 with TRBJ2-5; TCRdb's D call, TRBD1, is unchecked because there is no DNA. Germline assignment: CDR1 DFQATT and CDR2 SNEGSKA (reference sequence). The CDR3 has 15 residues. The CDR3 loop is CSAGAVSGAWETQYF.

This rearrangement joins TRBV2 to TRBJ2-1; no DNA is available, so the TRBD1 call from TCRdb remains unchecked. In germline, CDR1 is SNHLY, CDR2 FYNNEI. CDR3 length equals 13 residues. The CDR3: CASRETGNNEQFF.

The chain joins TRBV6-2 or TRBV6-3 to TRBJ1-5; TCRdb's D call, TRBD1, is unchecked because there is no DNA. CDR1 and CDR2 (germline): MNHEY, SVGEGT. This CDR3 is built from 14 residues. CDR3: CASSRGEAYQPQHF.

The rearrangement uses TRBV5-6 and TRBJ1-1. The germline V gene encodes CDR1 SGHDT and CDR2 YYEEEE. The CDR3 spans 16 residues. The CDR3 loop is CASSLGRWMVDTEAFF. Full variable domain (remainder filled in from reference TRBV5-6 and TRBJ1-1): DAGVTQSPTHLIKTRGQQVTLRCSPKSGHDTVSWYQQALGQGPQFIFQYYEEEERQRGNFPDRFSGHQFPNYSSELNVNALLLGDSALYLCASSLGRWMVDTEAFFGQGTRLTVV.

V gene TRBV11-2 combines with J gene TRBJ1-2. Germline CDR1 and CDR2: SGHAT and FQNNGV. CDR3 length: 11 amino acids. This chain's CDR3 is CASKYGFGYTF.

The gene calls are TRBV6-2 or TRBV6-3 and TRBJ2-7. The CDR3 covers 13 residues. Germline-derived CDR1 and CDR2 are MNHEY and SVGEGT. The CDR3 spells CASSLHGSYEQYF.

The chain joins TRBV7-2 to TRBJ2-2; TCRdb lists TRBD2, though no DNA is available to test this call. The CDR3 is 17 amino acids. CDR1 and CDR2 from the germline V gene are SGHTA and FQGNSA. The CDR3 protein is CASSLIIAGSPTGELFF.